This T cell receptor beta chain was obtained from a study of T cells in Graves' hyperthyroidism and ophthalmopathy. Hyperthyroidism was newly diagnosed in patients aged 18 to 65 (duration under 2 months). Reasons for excluding patients were uncontrolled infection, other autoimmune disease, pregnancy or lactation. RNA transcripts yielded amplified TCR beta CDR3 regions. Researchers ran a first-round RT-PCR on the TCR CDR3 using the HTBI primer set. MiXCR, run by TCRdb on the multiplex PCR reads, gives a single entry per CDR3 protein. The repertoire includes some 150,000 distinct CDR3 sequences, 22% of them detected once, and 67% sits in the top ten. V lost 2 bases and J lost 1; bases outside the gene matches: 8. Germline CDR1 and CDR2: SGHDT and YYEEEE. The CDR3 totals 17 residues. This clonotype was picked up a small number of times.

The source material was blood. This TCR derives from a woman between 50 and 59 years old with Graves' hyperthyroidism that later progressed to Graves' ophthalmopathy. The genes are TRBV5-6 and TRBJ2-2; 7 bases align to TRBD2. CDR3 sequence: CASSLQSGTVNTGELFF. The CDR3 region has the DNA TGTGCCAGCAGCTTACAAAGCGGGACCGTGAACACCGGGGAGCTGTTTTTT.